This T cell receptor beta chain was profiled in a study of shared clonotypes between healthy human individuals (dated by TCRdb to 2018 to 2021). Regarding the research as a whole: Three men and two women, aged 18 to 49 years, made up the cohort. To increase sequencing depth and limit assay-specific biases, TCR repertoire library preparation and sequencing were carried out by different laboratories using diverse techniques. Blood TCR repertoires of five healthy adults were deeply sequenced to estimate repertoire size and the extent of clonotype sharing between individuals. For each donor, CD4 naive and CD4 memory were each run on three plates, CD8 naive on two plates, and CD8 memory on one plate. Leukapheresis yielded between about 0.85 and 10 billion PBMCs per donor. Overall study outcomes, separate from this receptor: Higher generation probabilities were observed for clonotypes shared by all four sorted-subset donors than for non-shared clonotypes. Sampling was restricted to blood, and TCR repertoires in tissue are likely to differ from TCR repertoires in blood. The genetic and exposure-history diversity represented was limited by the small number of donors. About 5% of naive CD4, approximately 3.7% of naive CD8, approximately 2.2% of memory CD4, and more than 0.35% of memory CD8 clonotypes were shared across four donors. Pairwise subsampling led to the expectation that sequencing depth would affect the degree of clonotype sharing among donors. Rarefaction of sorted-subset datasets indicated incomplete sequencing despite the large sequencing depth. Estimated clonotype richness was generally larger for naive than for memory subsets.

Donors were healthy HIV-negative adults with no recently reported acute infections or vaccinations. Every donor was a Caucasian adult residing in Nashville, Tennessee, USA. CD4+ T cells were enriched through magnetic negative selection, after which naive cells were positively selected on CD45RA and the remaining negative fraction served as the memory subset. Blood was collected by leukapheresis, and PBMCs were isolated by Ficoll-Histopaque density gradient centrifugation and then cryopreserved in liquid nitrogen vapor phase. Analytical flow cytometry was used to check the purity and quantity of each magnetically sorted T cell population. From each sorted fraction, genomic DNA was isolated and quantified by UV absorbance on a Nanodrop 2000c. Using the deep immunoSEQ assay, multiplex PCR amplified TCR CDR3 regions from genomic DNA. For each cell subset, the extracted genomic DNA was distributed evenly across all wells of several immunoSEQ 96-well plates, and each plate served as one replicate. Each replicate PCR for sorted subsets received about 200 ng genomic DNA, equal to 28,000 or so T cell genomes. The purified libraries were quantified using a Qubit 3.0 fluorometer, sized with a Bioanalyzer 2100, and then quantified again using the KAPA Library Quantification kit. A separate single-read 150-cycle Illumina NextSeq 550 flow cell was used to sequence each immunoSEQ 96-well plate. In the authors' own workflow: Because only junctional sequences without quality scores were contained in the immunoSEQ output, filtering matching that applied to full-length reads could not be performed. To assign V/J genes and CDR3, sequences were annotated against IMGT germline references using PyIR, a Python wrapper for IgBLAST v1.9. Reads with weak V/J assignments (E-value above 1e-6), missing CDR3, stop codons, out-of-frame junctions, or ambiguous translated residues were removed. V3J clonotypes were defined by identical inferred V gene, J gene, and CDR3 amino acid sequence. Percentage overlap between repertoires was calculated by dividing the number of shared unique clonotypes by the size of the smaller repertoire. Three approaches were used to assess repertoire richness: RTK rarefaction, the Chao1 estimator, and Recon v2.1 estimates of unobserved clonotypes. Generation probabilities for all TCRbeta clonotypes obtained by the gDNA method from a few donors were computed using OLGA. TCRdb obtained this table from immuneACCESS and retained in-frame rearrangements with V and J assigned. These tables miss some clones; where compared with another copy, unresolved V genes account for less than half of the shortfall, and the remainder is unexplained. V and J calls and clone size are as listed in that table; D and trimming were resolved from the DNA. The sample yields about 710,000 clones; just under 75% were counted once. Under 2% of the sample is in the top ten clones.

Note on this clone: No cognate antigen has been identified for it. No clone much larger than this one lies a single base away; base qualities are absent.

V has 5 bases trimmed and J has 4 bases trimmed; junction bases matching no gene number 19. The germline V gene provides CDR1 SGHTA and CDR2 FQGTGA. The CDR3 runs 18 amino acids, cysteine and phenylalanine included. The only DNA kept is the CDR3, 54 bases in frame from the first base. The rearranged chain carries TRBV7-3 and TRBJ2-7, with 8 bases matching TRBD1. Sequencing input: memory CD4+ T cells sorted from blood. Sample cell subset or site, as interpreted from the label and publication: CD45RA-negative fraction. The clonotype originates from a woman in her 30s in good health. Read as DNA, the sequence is TGTGCCAGCAGCCTACTAGGGGACGCAGGGGGCTTGTTTTACGAGCAGTACTTC. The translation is CASSLLGDAGGLFYEQYF.